This T cell receptor beta chain was sequenced in a study of graft-versus-host responses after intestinal transplantation. About the research overall: Induction using anti-thymocyte globulin, followed by tacrolimus and steroids for 2 to 4 years, was given to all recipients. Study-wide results and caveats: GvH clones surfaced in recipient marrow, some emerging earlier in ileum or blood.

Lymphocytes (intraepithelial and lamina propria) were released by processing the graft tissue. Concerning this clone: Its target is unknown.

The germline CDR1 and CDR2 sequences are SNHLY and FYNNEI. The V and J ends lost 4 bases and 2 bases respectively, with 9 bases between them. The CDR3 has 13 residues. Libraries were prepared by immunoSEQ multiplex PCR; TCRdb keeps only in-frame clonotypes and omits some of them. The table lists under 30,000 clones, around 83% of them singletons, with 3% in the top ten. The sample consisted of ileum tissue, taken 98 days after intestinal transplantation. This TCR came from a human patient who received an intestinal transplant, so some T cells may come from the graft donor. This sequence joins TRBV2 and TRBJ2-7; D is ambiguous. DNA of the CDR3: TGTGCCAGCAGTGGAAGACAAGCCTACGAGCAGTACTTC. Encoded protein: CASSGRQAYEQYF.